This record covers a single TCR beta chain. These data are taken from a study of blood T cell repertoires in COVID-19. Study as a whole: Nucleic acid was either cDNA or gDNA, and it came from T cells, B-cell-depleted T cells, or PBMCs.

Original methodology: Using reference gene primer amplification, nucleated cell counts were estimated. Clones were sequenced by immunoSEQ multiplex PCR, and TCRdb holds only the in-frame ones, with some missing. The D gene and trimming were derived from the DNA, and the V and J assignments and clone size from that table. The sample lists over 130,000 clones, around 80% occurring once. CDR1 SNHLY and CDR2 FYNNEI come from the germline V gene. V trimming: 6 bases; J trimming: 6 bases; junction bases outside the gene matches: 4. CDR3 size: 13 residues. The chain employs TRBV2 and TRBJ2-1; 8 nucleotides line up with TRBD2. The sequence was collected from a man aged 50-60 years with acute or convalescent COVID-19. Material for sequencing was peripheral blood. The CDR3 loop reads CASRSGGSNEQFF. The CDR3 bases are TGTGCCAGCAGAAGCGGGGGAAGCAATGAGCAGTTCTTC.